This T cell receptor (beta chain) was observed in a study of blood T cell repertoires in COVID-19. This table comes from immunoSEQ multiplex PCR, and its TCRdb copy is limited to in-frame clones, with some not included. The sample yields 200,000 to 250,000 clones, 84% seen once. Study members were between 18 and 89 years old and lived in 20 to 30 US regions. What was sequenced was PBMCs or T cells enriched from blood (not recorded which). The TCR comes from a woman between 40 and 50 years old who had recovered from COVID-19.

CDR3 bases: TGTGCCAGCAGCCAAGATCTTTTCTATGAGCAGTTCTTC. Its protein product is CASSQDLFYEQFF. The rearrangement links TRBV3-1 (or the pseudogene TRBV3-2) to TRBJ2-1; D is uncertain. Germline V lookup: CDR1 LGHDT, CDR2 YNNKEL (reference sequence). Trimming removed 0 bases at V and 8 bases at J, with 8 bases between. This CDR3 is 13 amino acids long.